The present TCR beta chain was sequenced within a study of blood T cell repertoires in COVID-19. On the study more broadly: Donors in the United States, Italy and Spain gave samples during acute or convalescent COVID-19. The analysed material was cDNA or gDNA that came from T cells, B-cell-depleted T cells, or PBMCs.

Authors' data handling: Quantification of nucleated cells was approximated via reference gene primer amplification. Sequencing used immunoSEQ multiplex PCR; TCRdb keeps in-frame clones, though not all of them. That table supplies the V and J calls and clone size; D and trimming were determined from the DNA. The sample lists about 190,000 clones, approximately 88% occurring once. A note on this clone: The DNA is omitted, as the CDR3 cannot be located on it reliably, and the CDR3 follows TCRdb's listing.

Sequenced: peripheral blood. The receptor comes from a man between 40 and 49 years old with acute or convalescent COVID-19.

The chain's CDR3 is CASTSGTGMGAEAFF. This rearrangement joins TRBV19 to TRBJ1-1; TRBD1 is taken as the D call from the table, unchecked against the DNA. The CDR3 is 15 amino acids in total, end residues counted. The germline V gene encodes CDR1 LNHDA and CDR2 SQIVND (reference sequence).